Below are 12 T cell receptor beta chains sequenced from a single sample in a study of breast tumors, draining lymph nodes, adjacent tissues. Axillary draining lymph nodes of breast cancer patients supplied the node samples. Using its own MiXCR run on the multiplex PCR reads, TCRdb lists one record per CDR3 protein. The sample carries about 200,000 distinct CDR3 sequences, approximately 36% recorded once. Sequencing used axillary lymph node tissue. The receptors were gathered from a female donor with breast cancer. Some clones in this sample may be carry-over from other donors' samples.

On this clonotype: One base away lies a much larger clone, so this may be a sequencing read error. V gene TRBV6-4 combines with J gene TRBJ2-2; TRBD1 matches 9 bases. The CDR3 is made up of 14 amino acids. Germline V CDR1 and CDR2: MRHNA, SNTAGT. The CDR3 sequence: CARREQGAGGELFF. DNA of the CDR3: TGTGCCCGCAGGGAACAGGGGGCCGGCGGGGAGCTGTTTTTT.

This clonotype was found many times. This chain connects TRBV10-3 to TRBJ2-2; TRBD1 matches 7 bases. J was trimmed by 4 bases and V by 0 bases; bases with no gene match: 5. Looked up from germline, CDR1 is ENHRY and CDR2 is SYGVKD. CDR3 length: 16 residues. In DNA form, the CDR3 reads TGTGCCATCAGTGAGTCAGGGACAGAACCCACCGGGGAGCTGTTTTTT. Translating it yields CAISESGTEPTGELFF.

This clonotype was seen at least ten times. The CDR3 DNA sequence: TGCGCCAGCAGACTGGGACTTCGCACAGATACGCAGTATTTT. This gives the protein CASRLGLRTDTQYF. The rearrangement uses TRBV10-2 and TRBJ2-3; weak D call: TRBD2 (6 bases). The CDR3 covers 14 residues. V shed 6 bases and J shed 1 base, with 11 bases lying between them. Germline CDR1 and CDR2: WSHSY and SAAADI.

This clonotype was counted between two and nine times. The rearrangement uses TRBV4-3 and TRBJ2-4; D is perhaps TRBD1 (6 bases). V was trimmed by 4 bases and J by 3 bases, leaving 10 bases between them. The CDR3 spans 14 residues. Germline loops: CDR1 LGHNA, CDR2 YSLEER. CDR3 protein: CASSPDRSKNIQYF. Written as DNA, the CDR3 is TGCGCCAGCAGCCCCGACAGGAGCAAAAACATTCAGTACTTC.

In regard to this clonotype: The germline gene is not matched at one end of the junction; a read error may be the cause. The V gene is TRBV6-6, the J gene TRBJ1-4; no reliable D call. From germline, CDR1 is MNHNY and CDR2 SVGAGI (reference sequence). The CDR3 sequence is 13 residues long. The chain's CDR3 is CVSSHPPPGNTHF. DNA for the CDR3: TGTGTCAGCAGTCACCCCCCACCGGGAAATACCCATTTT.

This clonotype came up many times. V gene TRBV7-9 combines with J gene TRBJ2-5; either TRBD1 or TRBD2 may fit D (5 bases each). CDR3 size: 16 residues. Germline V lookup: CDR1 SEHNR, CDR2 FQNEAQ (reference sequence). V was shortened by 5 bases and J by 1 base, with 17 bases between the two germline ends. The CDR3 DNA reads as TGTGCCAGCAGCCTGTTTGGGGGTTTCGGCCAAGAGACCCAGTACTTC. This codes for CASSLFGGFGQETQYF.

This rearrangement joins TRBV7-4 to TRBJ2-7; no clear D. With 0 bases removed from V and 6 bases from J, the gap between germline ends came to 6 bases. The CDR3 totals 12 residues. Germline CDR1 and CDR2: SGHVT and SQSDAQ. This CDR3 reads CASSLASLEQYF. In nucleotides, the CDR3 is TGTGCCAGCAGCTTAGCCAGCCTCGAGCAGTACTTC.

The sample holds many counts of this clonotype. The V call is TRBV6-6, the J call TRBJ1-2, with D possibly TRBD1 on 6 matching bases. The length of the CDR3 is 10 residues. V was shortened by 8 bases and J by 6 bases, with 7 bases between the two germline ends. Per germline, CDR1 MNHNY and CDR2 SVGAGI (reference sequence). Here the CDR3 DNA reads TGTGCCAGCTCAGGGGATGGCTACACCTTC. It translates to CASSGDGYTF.

Notes on this clonotype: A much larger clone sits a single nucleotide away, making a read error possible. V gene TRBV4-3 combines with J gene TRBJ1-2, with D possibly TRBD1 on 5 matching bases. The V and J ends lost 4 bases and 4 bases respectively, with 19 bases between them. Germline CDR1 is LGHNA and CDR2 is YSLEER. There are 16 residues in the CDR3. The CDR3 region has the DNA TGCGCCAGCAGCCCGATATGCGGCGGCGGGGGCTATGGCTACACCTTC. Protein sequence: CASSPICGGGGYGYTF.

Many counts were recorded for this clonotype. The chain links TRBV10-2 to TRBJ2-3, with TRBD2 matching 9 bases. This CDR3 has 18 amino acids. Germline lookup yields CDR1 WSHSY and CDR2 SAAADI. The J segment lost 1 base and the V segment lost 6 bases, leaving 14 bases of the junction unmatched. The CDR3 spells CASRALAGGQGGTDTQYF. The CDR3 DNA follows: TGCGCCAGCAGGGCACTTGCGGGGGGGCAGGGGGGCACAGATACGCAGTATTTT.

The rearrangement uses TRBV7-2 and TRBJ1-2; possible D gene TRBD1, 5 bases. CDR1 is SGHTA, CDR2 FQGNSA, per germline. Trimming stripped 1 base from V and 8 bases from J, with 8 bases between. The CDR3 length is 12 residues. CDR3 residues: CASSLGGGGYTF. CDR3 DNA sequence: TGTGCCAGCAGCTTAGGGGGCGGGGGCTACACCTTC.

This clonotype was observed many times. This chain connects TRBV11-3 to TRBJ2-3, with D tentatively TRBD1 or TRBD2 (6 bases each). Germline V gene data show CDR1 as SGHNT and CDR2 as YENEEA. The CDR3 covers 16 residues. Trimming cost V 3 bases and J 8 bases, with 21 bases left between them. CDR3 sequence: CASSFFPSGGGGTQYF. The CDR3 DNA reads TGTGCCAGCAGCTTCTTTCCGAGCGGCGGAGGGGGTACGCAGTATTTT.